The 4 T cell receptor beta chains given below trace back to one sample, sequenced in a study of control samples from healthy donors and cancer patients. The table came from immunoSEQ multiplex PCR; TCRdb's copy has only in-frame clones and leaves some out. The sample has 100,000 to 150,000 clones; over 75% are singletons. Material: blood. These receptors all stem from a man aged 40-50 years in good health.

The rearrangement joins TRBV6-2 or TRBV6-3 to TRBJ2-2; D is ambiguous. CDR3 length equals 15 residues. V was trimmed by 2 bases and J by 0 bases, leaving 7 bases between them. Germline V gene data show CDR1 as MNHEY and CDR2 as SVGEGT. As DNA, the CDR3 is TGTGCCAGCAGTTACGACCCAACGAACACCGGGGAGCTGTTTTTT. Amino acid sequence: CASSYDPTNTGELFF.

V usage is TRBV11-3 and J usage is TRBJ1-1; no definite D call. This CDR3 has 12 residues. From germline, CDR1 is SGHNT and CDR2 YENEEA. The V end was cut by 8 bases, the J end by 2 bases, with 9 bases between. CDR3 region: CASSGFNTEAFF. The DNA for the CDR3 is TGTGCCAGCTCGGGGTTCAACACTGAAGCTTTCTTT.

This chain connects TRBV7-2 to TRBJ2-3; D gene uncertain. The germline gives CDR1 SGHTA, CDR2 FQGNSA. The CDR3 extends over 13 amino acids. V was shortened by 7 bases and J by 2 bases, with 10 bases between the two germline ends. CDR3 sequence (DNA): TGTGCCAGCAATATACGGGTCACAGATACGCAGTATTTT. This gives the protein CASNIRVTDTQYF.

This chain connects TRBV5-6 to TRBJ1-2, with a tentative D call TRBD1 (6 bases). Trimming took 1 base from V and 5 from J, leaving 9 bases between them. Germline V gene sequence: CDR1 SGHDT, CDR2 YYEEEE. The CDR3 spans 13 residues. In DNA form, the CDR3 reads TGTGCCAGCAGCTTGCCAGGGGCTTATGGCTACACCTTC. Translating it yields CASSLPGAYGYTF. Full variable domain (outside the CDR3, taken from reference TRBV5-6 and TRBJ1-2): DAGVTQSPTHLIKTRGQQVTLRCSPKSGHDTVSWYQQALGQGPQFIFQYYEEEERQRGNFPDRFSGHQFPNYSSELNVNALLLGDSALYLCASSLPGAYGYTFGSGTRLTVV.